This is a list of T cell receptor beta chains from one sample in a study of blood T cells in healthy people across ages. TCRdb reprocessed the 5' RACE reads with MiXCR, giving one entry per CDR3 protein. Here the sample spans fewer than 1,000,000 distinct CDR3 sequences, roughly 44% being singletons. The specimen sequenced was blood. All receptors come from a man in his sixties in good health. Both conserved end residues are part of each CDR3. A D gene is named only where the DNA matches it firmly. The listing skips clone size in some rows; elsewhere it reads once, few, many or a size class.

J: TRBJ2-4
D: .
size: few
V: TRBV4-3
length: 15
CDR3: CASSPTTEVQNIQYF
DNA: TGCGCCAGCAGCCCAACTACGGAGGTTCAAAACATTCAGTACTTC

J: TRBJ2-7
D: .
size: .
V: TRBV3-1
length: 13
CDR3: CASSLRTTYLQYF
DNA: TGTGCCAGCAGCCTTCGGACTACTTACTTGCAGTACTTC

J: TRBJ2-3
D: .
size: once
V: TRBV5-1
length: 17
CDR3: CASSSLIGTIRTDTQYF
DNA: TGCGCCAGCAGCTCCCTGATTGGGACCATACGGACAGATACGCAGTATTTT

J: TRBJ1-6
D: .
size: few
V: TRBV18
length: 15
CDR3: CASSTGKRDNSPLHF
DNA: TGTGCCAGCTCAACTGGGAAAAGGGATAATTCACCCCTCCACTTT

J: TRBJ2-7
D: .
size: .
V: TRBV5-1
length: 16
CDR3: CASGLEPTGFMGEQYF
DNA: TGCGCCAGCGGCTTGGAGCCGACAGGTTTTATGGGCGAGCAGTACTTC

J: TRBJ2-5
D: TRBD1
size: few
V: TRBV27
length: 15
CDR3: CASSSRPTGWETQYF
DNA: TGTGCCAGCAGTTCTCGACCGACAGGGTGGGAGACCCAGTACTTC

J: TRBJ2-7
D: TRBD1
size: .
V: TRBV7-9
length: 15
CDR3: CASSLAQGATNEQYF
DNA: TGTGCCAGCAGCTTAGCCCAGGGGGCTACGAACGAGCAGTACTTC

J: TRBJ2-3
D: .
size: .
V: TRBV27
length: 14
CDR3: CASSPLGRTDTQYF
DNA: TGCGCCAGCAGTCCCCTTGGACGCACAGATACGCAGTATTTT

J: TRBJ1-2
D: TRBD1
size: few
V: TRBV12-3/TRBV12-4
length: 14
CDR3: CASSFVTGGNGYTF
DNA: TGTGCCAGCAGTTTTGTAACAGGGGGTAATGGCTACACCTTC

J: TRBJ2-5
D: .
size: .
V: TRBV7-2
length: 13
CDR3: CASSLNRKETQYF
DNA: TGTGCCAGCAGCTTAAACAGGAAAGAGACCCAGTACTTC

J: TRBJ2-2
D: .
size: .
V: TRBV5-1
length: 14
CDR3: CASSTGPHTGELFF
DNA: TGCGCCAGCAGCACGGGACCTCACACCGGGGAGCTGTTTTTT

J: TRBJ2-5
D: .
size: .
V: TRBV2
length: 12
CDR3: CATRDNGETQYF
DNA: TGTGCCACCAGGGATAATGGGGAGACCCAGTACTTC

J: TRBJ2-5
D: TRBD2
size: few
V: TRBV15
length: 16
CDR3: CATSRTWTSGAETQYF
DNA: TGTGCCACCAGCAGAACTTGGACTAGCGGGGCGGAGACCCAGTACTTC

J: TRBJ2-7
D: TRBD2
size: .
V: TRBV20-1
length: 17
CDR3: CSAVPITSGANSYEQYF
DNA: TGCAGTGCTGTCCCGATTACTAGCGGGGCCAACTCCTACGAGCAGTACTTC

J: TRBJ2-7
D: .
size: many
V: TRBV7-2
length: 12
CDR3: CASSWSGYEQYF
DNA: TGTGCCAGCAGCTGGAGCGGATACGAGCAGTACTTC

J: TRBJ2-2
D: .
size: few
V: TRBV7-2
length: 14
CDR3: CASSLTQGAGELFF
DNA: TGTGCCAGCAGCTTAACCCAGGGTGCCGGGGAGCTGTTTTTT

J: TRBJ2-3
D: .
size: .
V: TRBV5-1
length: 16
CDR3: CASSTNMGSRTDTQYF
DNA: TGCGCCAGCAGCACTAACATGGGGTCGCGCACAGATACGCAGTATTTT

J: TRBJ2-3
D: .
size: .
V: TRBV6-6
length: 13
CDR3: CASRPQVTDTQYF
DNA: TGTGCCAGCAGACCCCAGGTCACAGATACGCAGTATTTT

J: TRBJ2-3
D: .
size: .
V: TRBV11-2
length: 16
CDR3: CASSLEPGLSTDTQYF
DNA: TGTGCCAGCAGCTTAGAACCGGGACTGAGCACAGATACGCAGTATTTT

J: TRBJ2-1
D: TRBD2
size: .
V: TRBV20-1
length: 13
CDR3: CSARKSSGGGQFF
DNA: TGCAGTGCTAGAAAGTCGTCAGGCGGGGGGCAGTTCTTC

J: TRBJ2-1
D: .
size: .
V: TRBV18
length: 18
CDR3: CASSPPNTRSSSYNEQFF
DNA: TGTGCCAGCTCACCACCCAATACGCGGTCCAGCTCCTACAATGAGCAGTTCTTC

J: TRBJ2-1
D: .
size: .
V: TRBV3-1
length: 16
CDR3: CASSRGGISSYNEQFF
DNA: TGTGCCAGCAGCCGCGGTGGGATTAGCTCCTACAATGAGCAGTTCTTC

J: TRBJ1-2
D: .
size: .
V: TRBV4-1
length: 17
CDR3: CASSQDDLDGGGNGYTF
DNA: TGCGCCAGCAGCCAAGATGATTTGGATGGGGGTGGCAATGGCTACACCTTC

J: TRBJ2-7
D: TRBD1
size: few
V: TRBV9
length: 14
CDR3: CASSEGQGGYEQYF
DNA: TGTGCCAGCAGCGAGGGACAGGGAGGCTACGAGCAGTACTTC

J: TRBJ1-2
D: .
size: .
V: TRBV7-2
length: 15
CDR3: CASSPVGRGSYGYTF
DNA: TGTGCCAGCAGCCCCGTGGGCAGGGGAAGCTATGGCTACACCTTC

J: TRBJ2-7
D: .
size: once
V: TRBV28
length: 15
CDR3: CASSFAGTDSYEQYF
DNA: TGTGCCAGCAGTTTCGCTGGGACGGACTCCTACGAGCAGTACTTC

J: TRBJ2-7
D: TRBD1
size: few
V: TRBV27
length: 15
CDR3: CASSLRTGLTYEQYF
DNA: TGTGCCAGCAGCCTCCGGACAGGGTTGACCTACGAGCAGTACTTC

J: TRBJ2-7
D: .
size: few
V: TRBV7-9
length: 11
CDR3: CASSLMNEQYF
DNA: TGTGCCAGCAGCTTAATGAACGAGCAGTACTTC

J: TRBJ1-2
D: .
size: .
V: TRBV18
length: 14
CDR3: CASPLQGQDYGCTF
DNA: TGTGCCAGCCCACTCCAGGGGCAGGACTATGGCTGCACCTTC

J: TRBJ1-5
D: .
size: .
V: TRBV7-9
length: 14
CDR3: CASSLTGNNQPQHF
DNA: TGTGCCAGCAGCTTAACAGGAAACAATCAGCCCCAGCATTTT

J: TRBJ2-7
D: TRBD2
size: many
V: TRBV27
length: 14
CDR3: CASSRTSGSYEQYF
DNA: TGTGCCAGCAGTAGGACTAGCGGCTCCTACGAGCAGTACTTC

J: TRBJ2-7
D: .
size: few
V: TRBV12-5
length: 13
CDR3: CASAPGAHYEQYF
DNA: TGTGCTAGTGCTCCGGGAGCGCACTACGAGCAGTACTTC

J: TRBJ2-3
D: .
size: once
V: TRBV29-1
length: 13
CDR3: CSVGVPSTDTQYF
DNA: TGCAGCGTTGGGGTTCCCTCCACAGATACGCAGTATTTT